Described below is a single TCR beta chain sequence and its context. Its cognate antigen is unknown. This entry comes from a study of cytomegalovirus exposure and HLA in healthy donors. Regarding the study as a whole: It has been reported that TCR beta sequences accurately predicted the HLA-A and HLA-B alleles of most subjects.

This PCR relied on a set of 60 Vbeta primers and 13 Jbeta primers. Authors' analysis steps: Tens of millions of unique TCR beta chains, approximately 11 million of them shared, were counted by a later analysis. The repertoire was sequenced with immunoSEQ multiplex PCR; TCRdb's copy has only in-frame clones and lacks some. V and J calls and clone size come straight from that table; D and trimming were deduced from the DNA. The sample yields approximately 120,000 clones, about 70% seen once. V gave up 0 bases and J gave up 4 bases, with 12 bases separating them. The length of the CDR3 is 15 residues. Germline V gives CDR1 SEHNR, CDR2 FQNEAQ (reference sequence).

The clonotype comes from a woman aged 40 to 50 in good health and CMV-seropositive. Sequencing used PBMCs. The chain couples TRBV7-9 to TRBJ1-2; D not resolved. The DNA of the CDR3 is TGTGCCAGCAGCTTAGCGTCAGGATCCCTCTATGGCTACACCTTC. Its translation: CASSLASGSLYGYTF.